This T cell receptor (beta chain) was retrieved from a study of long-term antiretroviral therapy in people with HIV. Study-level results: Diversity went up after ART and still fell short of transplant donor controls. Within the repertoire, clones expanded before ART were dominant at all time points.

Survey level was the resolution at which the v3.0 immunoSEQ assay ran. The protocol was immunoSEQ multiplex PCR, while the TCRdb copy is restricted to in-frame clones and leaves out a portion. There are around 16,000 clones in the sample; just under 80% occur only once, and approximately 13% lies in the top ten. A word on this clone: Its antigen remains unidentified.

The CDR3 contains 16 residues. Germline V lookup: CDR1 SEHNR, CDR2 FQNEAQ (reference sequence). V gave up 3 bases and J gave up 3 bases; unmatched junction bases: 7. Material: unsorted PBMCs, obtained about 3.1 years after starting antiretroviral therapy. The TCR originated in a woman between 40 and 50 years old with HIV. The chain employs TRBV7-9 and TRBJ1-1; 10 bases are shared with TRBD1. The CDR3 coding sequence is TGTGCCAGCAGCTTGAGACAGGGGGCTCCGGACACTGAAGCTTTCTTT. Amino acid sequence: CASSLRQGAPDTEAFF.